This TCR beta chain comes out of a study of T-cell memory formation after mild COVID-19 (dated by TCRdb to the early 2020s). For context, the study as a whole: Most TCR sequence clusters were specific to one of the two donors. Two young, previously healthy adult volunteers, one female and one male, were included in the cohort. In a couple of donors, T-cell clones that expanded and contracted after mild COVID-19 were tracked by sequencing TCRalpha and TCRbeta repertoires over time. Broader findings and caveats from the paper: SARS-CoV-2 specificity of the second-wave clones peaking on day 37 was not confirmed. Contracting CD4+ clones were found mainly in CM and EM memory subsets, while CD8+ clones were enriched in EMRA. Some responding clones were detected in pre-infection memory, suggesting pre-existing cross-reactive memory T cells joined the SARS-CoV-2 response. Only a couple of mild cases were covered in the study, and larger cohorts including severe cases with pre-infection samples were considered necessary. Balanced CD4/CD8 phenotypes were observed for clones contracting from day 15 to 85, whereas a bias towards CD4+ was observed for a second wave of clones expanding from day 15 to 37.

As for this clonotype: Its cognate antigen has yet to be identified. Per-nucleotide qualities are absent, and no much larger clonotype sits a single base away.

Ficoll-Paque density gradient centrifugation was used to isolate PBMCs. The reads were generated on an Illumina NovaSeq 6000. TCRalpha and TCRbeta cDNA libraries were built by 5'RACE with constant-segment primers, adding sample barcodes and unique molecular identifiers. RNA was extracted from every sample with Trizol reagent. Libraries were amplified in two PCR steps, with a second sample barcode and Illumina TruSeq adapters added in the second step. Libraries were sequenced on an Illumina NovaSeq with 2 x 150 bp paired-end reads. As for the original processing: Reads were demultiplexed and collapsed into UMI-guided consensus sequences with migec v1.2.7. Using mixcr v2.1.11, the UMI consensuses were aligned to TRA and TRB V and J templates and assembled into clonotypes. Expanded or contracted clonotypes were those called significant by both edgeR and NoisET, with noise models trained on biological replicates. edgeR calls used a false discovery rate-adjusted p below 0.01 and a log2 fold-change threshold of 1. As an exploratory analysis of dynamics, PCA with hierarchical clustering was applied to max-normalized trajectories of the 1000 most abundant clonotypes. Each responding clone was given a CD4 or CD8 phenotype based on the CD4+ and CD8+ repertoires, which had been sequenced separately. The public reads were quality trimmed at Q25 with fastp and then assembled into clones with MiXCR by TCRdb, keeping productive beta chains. Here each entry gathers all rows of one CDR3 protein and keeps the most common genes and DNA. The V and J calls here are based on TCRdb, not the publication. The sample records around 340,000 distinct CDR3 sequences, 10% to 15% of which are singletons. Around a fifth of the sample is taken by the ten largest.

Trimming at the junction amounts to 0 bases on V and 4 bases on J, and the germline ends lie 9 bases apart. Taken from the germline V gene, the CDR1 and CDR2 loops are LGHNA and YSLEER. The CDR3 spans 14 residues, from the cysteine through the phenylalanine. CDR3 DNA is the only sequence kept; it has 42 bases, read in frame from the first base. The chain is encoded by TRBV4-3 joined to TRBJ1-1, with no D gene named confidently. Sequenced input: PBMCs or a T cell subset sorted from them (not recorded which). The origin of this receptor is a man in his late teens or twenties who had mild COVID-19 (a few samples of this study predate the infection). The sample titles of this study are shuffled in the database, so cell type and time point are left out; the donor was told from shared clones. The CDR3 sequence is CASSQDSGTTEAFF. Read as DNA, the sequence is TGCGCCAGCAGCCAAGATTCGGGAACCACTGAAGCTTTCTTT.